This T cell receptor beta chain was retrieved from a study of T cell responses to AZD1222 COVID-19 vaccine. On this clone itself: What it recognizes is unknown.

TCRdb's copy holds only in-frame clones and misses some; the assay was immunoSEQ multiplex PCR. The repertoire has just under 150,000 clones, roughly nine tenths of them found once; the top ten carry under 2%. General study points: Regions 160-218 and 743-854 held dominance among vaccine-associated CD4 TCRs, which spanned spike. Compared with day 0, the breadth and depth of the Spike-specific TCR repertoire rose significantly after two doses of AZD1222. The donor group comprised mostly white British people and more females; the analysis possibly underestimated clonal diversity.

The CDR3 is 14 residues long. V gave up 2 bases and J gave up 1 base, with 6 bases separating them. Germline V gene lookup returns CDR1 MNHEY and CDR2 SVGEGT. Analysis merged second doses at about 4 or about 12 weeks. The receptor was isolated from an adult who received the AZD1222 COVID-19 vaccine. The chain employs TRBV6-2 or TRBV6-3 and TRBJ1-5; D perhaps matches TRBD1 (5 bases). Sample: peripheral blood, taken 28 days after the second AZD1222 dose. The CDR3 protein is CASSYGASNQPQHF. Here the CDR3 DNA reads TGTGCCAGCAGTTACGGGGCCAGCAATCAGCCCCAGCATTTT.